A single TCR beta chain is shown here with its context. Study processing details: It was from reference gene primer amplification that nucleated cell counts were estimated. TCRdb's table, derived via immunoSEQ multiplex PCR, lists solely in-frame clones and lacks some. V and J calls and clone size are given by that table; D and trimming were obtained from the DNA. The data hold hundreds of thousands of clones, with approximately 91% observed a single time. This CDR3 has 17 residues. Patients in Seattle were enrolled during active infection, then followed longitudinally. The sample is drawn from a study of blood T cell repertoires in COVID-19. In the study overall: Samples representing acute and convalescent COVID-19 were sourced from the United States, Italy and Spain. T cells, B-cell-depleted T cells, or PBMCs provided the cDNA or gDNA that served as material.

Sequencing was carried out using peripheral blood. V and J are TRBV21-1 and TRBJ1-5; the table's D call, TRBD1, has no DNA check behind it. TRBV21-1 is a documented pseudogene. This TCR was recovered from a woman between 65 and 79 years old with COVID-19, enrolled during active disease. Here the CDR3 DNA reads TGTGCCAGCAGCAAAGTCCCAAAACAGGGGGTGGTTCAGCCCCAGCATTTT. The encoded protein is CASSKVPKQGVVQPQHF.